The 20 T cell receptor beta chains below were found in one sample sequenced in a study of beta chain features in type 1 diabetes. Overall study results and limits: TCRB CDR3s were moderately but significantly shorter in Type 1 diabetes patients in all four CD4+ subsets.

No antigen has been assigned to these receptors. Sequencing targeted expressed TCRB transcripts, as all isolated RNA had been reverse transcribed. Clones were sequenced by immunoSEQ multiplex PCR, and TCRdb holds only the in-frame ones, with some missing. The sample carries over 20,000 clones, roughly half recorded once. The sequencing input was stem cell memory CD4+ T cells from blood. The receptor source for this set is a man aged 25 to 40 with type 1 diabetes.

The chain couples TRBV6-6 to TRBJ1-1; D gene uncertain. This CDR3 contains 14 residues. Trimming took off 6 bases at V and 1 base at J, with 12 bases between the two ends. Germline V gene lookup returns CDR1 MNHNY and CDR2 SVGAGI (reference sequence). As DNA, the CDR3 is TGTGCCAGCAGCCCGGACGGGAAGAACACTGAAGCTTTCTTT. This gives the protein CASSPDGKNTEAFF.

The J gene is TRBJ1-1, the V gene TRBV27, with D possibly TRBD1 on 5 matching bases. Germline values: CDR1 MNHEY, CDR2 SMNVEV (reference sequence). The CDR3 runs to 14 residues. The V end lost 5 bases, the J end lost 1 base, and 11 bases lay between the germline ends. In DNA, the CDR3 is TGTGCCAGCAGTCCCCTCGACAGGAACACTGAAGCTTTCTTT. Residues: CASSPLDRNTEAFF.

This clone has more than one count but fewer than ten. The rearrangement joins TRBV15 to TRBJ1-1; 8 bases line up with TRBD1. The CDR3 runs to 15 residues. Germline V gene data show CDR1 as LNHNV and CDR2 as YYDKDF (reference sequence). Trimming removed 4 bases from V and 5 bases from J; junction bases left unmatched: 9. CDR3 nucleotide sequence: TGTGCCACCAGCACCAACAGGGGGTTGGGTACTGAAGCTTTCTTT. Protein sequence: CATSTNRGLGTEAFF. Full variable domain (outside the CDR3, taken from reference TRBV15 and TRBJ1-1): DAMVIQNPRYQVTQFGKPVTLSCSQTLNHNVMYWYQQKSSQAPKLLFHYYDKDFNNEADTPDNFQSRRPNTSFCFLDIRSPGLGDTAMYLCATSTNRGLGTEAFFGQGTRLTVV.

This chain connects TRBV19 to TRBJ1-2; D remains unclear. The V and J ends lost 7 bases and 4 bases respectively, with 10 bases between them. Germline CDR1 is LNHDA and CDR2 is SQIVND (reference sequence). The CDR3 has 12 amino acids. The CDR3 DNA reads TGTGCCAGTACTCCTTCGTCCTATGGCTACACCTTC. Amino acids: CASTPSSYGYTF.

The chain uses TRBV5-6 and TRBJ2-7; D not certain. The CDR3 sequence is 13 residues long. V was trimmed by 4 bases and J by 4 bases, leaving 12 bases between them. From germline, CDR1 is SGHDT and CDR2 YYEEEE. The CDR3 nucleotides are TGTGCCAGCAGCCCCGGTTCCAGGTACGAGCAGTACTTC. The encoded protein is CASSPGSRYEQYF. The entire variable domain, with the rest obtained from reference TRBV5-6 and TRBJ2-7, is as follows: DAGVTQSPTHLIKTRGQQVTLRCSPKSGHDTVSWYQQALGQGPQFIFQYYEEEERQRGNFPDRFSGHQFPNYSSELNVNALLLGDSALYLCASSPGSRYEQYFGPGTRLTVT.

This clone was seen a handful of times. CDR3 DNA sequence: TGCACCAGCAGCCAGTCAGACGGGCGGGAGGGCCTGAATGAGCAGTTCTTC. Amino acid sequence: CTSSQSDGREGLNEQFF. J is TRBJ2-1 and V is TRBV1; the DNA was not used to check the table's D call, TRBD2. TRBV1 is a listed pseudogene. This CDR3 is built from 17 residues.

V usage is TRBV9 and J usage is TRBJ1-4; tentatively, D is TRBD1 (6 bases). Per germline, CDR1 SGDLS and CDR2 YYNGEE. The CDR3 length is 14 residues. Trimming took off 3 bases at V and 5 bases at J, with 11 bases between the two ends. The CDR3 loop reads CASSAQGNNEKLFF. In DNA form, the CDR3 reads TGTGCCAGCAGCGCACAGGGAAACAATGAAAAACTGTTTTTT.

This clone showed up just a few times. CDR3 amino acids: CASSSDRLSTYEQYF. CDR3 DNA sequence: TGTGCCAGCAGCTCGGACAGGCTGTCGACCTACGAGCAGTACTTC. V and J are TRBV7-9 and TRBJ2-7; 7 bases line up with TRBD1. The CDR3 covers 15 residues. Germline trimming cut 4 bases from V and 2 bases from J; bases unmatched to any gene: 8. Looked up from germline, CDR1 is SEHNR and CDR2 is FQNEAQ (reference sequence).

This chain uses TRBV5-6 with TRBJ2-2; TRBD1 aligns across 7 bases. Trimming removed 4 bases from V and 5 bases from J; junction bases left unmatched: 5. The CDR3 runs to 14 residues. Germline V gives CDR1 SGHDT, CDR2 YYEEEE. The CDR3 DNA follows: TGTGCCAGCAGCCCAAACAGGGGAACCGGGGAGCTGTTTTTT. As protein: CASSPNRGTGELFF.

In its sample, this clone was seen a few times. The V call is TRBV5-1, the J call TRBJ2-5; D not certain. Germline V gene lookup returns CDR1 SGHRS and CDR2 YFSETQ. The CDR3 contains 14 residues. V lost 0 bases and J lost 3, with 9 bases in between. The CDR3 reads CASSLGQVEETQYF. DNA of the CDR3: TGCGCCAGCAGCTTGGGGCAGGTGGAAGAGACCCAGTACTTC.

This clone was observed a handful of times. The gene calls are TRBV7-8 and TRBJ2-3; 7 bases fit TRBD2. Germline-derived CDR1 and CDR2 are SGHVS and FQNEAQ. J gave up 7 bases and V 4 bases, and 23 bases lay outside the gene matches. The CDR3 is 19 amino acids. This CDR3 reads CASSSLDAGQRTRSNTQYF. CDR3 sequence (DNA): TGTGCCAGCAGCTCCCTGGATGCCGGACAACGGACTAGAAGTAATACGCAGTATTTT.

This clone was seen only a few times. The CDR3 is CASSQDFKTGELFF. Written as DNA, the CDR3 is TGTGCCAGCAGCCAGGACTTTAAAACCGGGGAGCTGTTTTTT. The rearrangement joins TRBV7-9 to TRBJ2-2, with TRBD2 as a possible D gene (5 bases). This CDR3 is built from 14 residues. Looked up from germline, CDR1 is SEHNR and CDR2 is FQNEAQ (reference sequence). V was pared by 5 bases and J by 5 bases, with 12 bases between.

This rearrangement joins TRBV6-1 to TRBJ1-1; TRBD1 is a possible D gene (5 bases). The CDR3 length is 12 residues. Germline V CDR1 and CDR2: MNHNS, SASEGT. V was cut by 5 bases and J by 3 bases, with 7 bases left in between. CDR3 protein: CASSRGDTEAFF. The CDR3 DNA reads as TGTGCCAGCAGTCGGGGGGACACTGAAGCTTTCTTT.

This clone came up a few times. This chain links TRBV9 with TRBJ2-2; 9 bases map to TRBD2. This CDR3 has 14 amino acids. Germline V gives CDR1 SGDLS, CDR2 YYNGEE. The V segment lost 4 bases and the J segment 6 bases; nucleotides outside the gene matches: 4. The CDR3 reads CASSPRLAAGELFF. The CDR3 DNA reads TGTGCCAGCAGCCCCAGACTAGCGGCCGGGGAGCTGTTTTTT.

In its sample, this clone was seen once. The gene calls are TRBV2 and TRBJ1-4; 12 bases match TRBD1. Trimming took 6 bases from V and 8 from J; bases not matched to a gene: 7. Germline V lookup: CDR1 SNHLY, CDR2 FYNNEI. This CDR3 is built from 15 residues. The CDR3 sequence is CASRVGTGGREKLFF. In DNA, the CDR3 is TGTGCCAGCAGGGTAGGGACAGGGGGCCGAGAAAAACTGTTTTTT.

The chain recombines TRBV6-1 with TRBJ1-1; D is undetermined. V was clipped by 1 base and J by 3 bases, with 3 bases between them. Germline CDR1 is MNHNS and CDR2 is SASEGT. The CDR3 consists of 12 residues. The CDR3 region is CASSEDYTEAFF. In DNA form, the CDR3 reads TGTGCCAGCAGTGAAGACTACACTGAAGCTTTCTTT.

The chain combines TRBV5-1 with TRBJ2-5, with D possibly being TRBD2 (5 bases). There are 14 residues in the CDR3. Germline V gene data show CDR1 as SGHRS and CDR2 as YFSETQ. Trimming took 0 bases from V and 7 from J, leaving 13 bases between them. This CDR3 reads CASSLVLDAGTQYF. For the CDR3, the DNA is TGCGCCAGCAGCTTGGTACTGGACGCGGGGACCCAGTACTTC.

V usage is TRBV5-1 and J usage is TRBJ2-3; 10 positions agree with TRBD2. The CDR3 spans 16 residues. From germline, CDR1 is SGHRS and CDR2 YFSETQ. V lost 3 bases and J lost 2; bases outside the gene matches: 6. The CDR3 DNA sequence: TGCGCCAGCAGCTCCGGGACTAGCGAGACCACAGATACGCAGTATTTT. Amino acid sequence: CASSSGTSETTDTQYF.

This sequence joins TRBV4-2 and TRBJ2-3, with D unresolved. CDR1 is LGHNA, CDR2 YNFKEQ, per germline. This CDR3 has 16 residues. Trimming left V 0 bases short and J 0 bases short, with 10 bases between. CDR3 in amino acids: CASSQDRSDSTDTQYF. CDR3 bases: TGTGCCAGCAGCCAAGATCGGAGCGATAGCACAGATACGCAGTATTTT.

This chain links TRBV27 with TRBJ2-3, with 9 bases matching TRBD2. The germline V gene encodes CDR1 MNHEY and CDR2 SMNVEV (reference sequence). Unmatched junction bases numbered 23, after V lost 5 bases and J lost 5 bases. The CDR3 loop spans 20 amino acids. The CDR3 DNA reads as TGTGCCAGCAGTCTCACCCCCCCGGACTATGGCGGGGGGGCCGGAGATACGCAGTATTTT. It specifies CASSLTPPDYGGGAGDTQYF.